This T cell receptor (beta chain) comes out of a study of identical twins. Looked up from germline, CDR1 is DFQATT and CDR2 is SNEGSKA (reference sequence). The CDR3 is 14 residues long. Trimming pared 6 bases from V and 3 bases from J, leaving 17 bases between. TCRdb reprocessed the 5' RACE reads with MiXCR, giving one entry per CDR3 protein. The sample includes approximately 500,000 distinct CDR3 sequences, about 24% of them seen just once. These data were also filed under a second study, of T cells expressing NK-cell markers. That study reports: Researchers report these clonotypes also headed the CD3+CD56-NKG2C+ fraction in four donors.

V usage is TRBV20-1 and J usage is TRBJ1-1; D is possibly TRBD1 (5 bases). The sequenced sample was CD4+ T cells sorted from blood. This TCR derives from a woman between 18 and 29 years old in good health. The CDR3 sequence is CSAASGAVDTEAFF. In DNA, the CDR3 is TGCAGTGCGGCTAGCGGGGCAGTAGACACTGAAGCTTTCTTT.